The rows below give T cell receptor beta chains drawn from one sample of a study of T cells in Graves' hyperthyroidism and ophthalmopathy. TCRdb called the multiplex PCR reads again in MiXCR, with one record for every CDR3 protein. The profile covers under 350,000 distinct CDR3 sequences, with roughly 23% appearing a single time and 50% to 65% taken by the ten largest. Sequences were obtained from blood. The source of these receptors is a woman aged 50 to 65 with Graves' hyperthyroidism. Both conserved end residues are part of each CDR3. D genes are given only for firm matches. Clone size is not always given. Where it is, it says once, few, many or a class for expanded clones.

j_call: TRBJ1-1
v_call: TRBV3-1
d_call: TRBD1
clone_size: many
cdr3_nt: TGTGCCAGCAGCCAAGATCTTCGTTGGACAGGACCGAACACTGAAGCTTTCTTT
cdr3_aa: CASSQDLRWTGPNTEAFF

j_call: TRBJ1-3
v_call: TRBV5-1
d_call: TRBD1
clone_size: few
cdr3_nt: TGCGCCAGCAGCTTGGCCCCTGACAGGGCCGGAAACACCATATATTTT
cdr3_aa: CASSLAPDRAGNTIYF

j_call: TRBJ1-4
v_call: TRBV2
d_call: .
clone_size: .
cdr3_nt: TGTGCCAGCAGGGCTACCACTAATGAAAAACTGTTTTTT
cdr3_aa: CASRATTNEKLFF

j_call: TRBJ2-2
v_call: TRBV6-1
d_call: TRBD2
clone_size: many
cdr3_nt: TGTGCCAGCACCAATGTGGGACTAGCGGGAGTCGGGGAGCTGTTTTTT
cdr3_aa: CASTNVGLAGVGELFF

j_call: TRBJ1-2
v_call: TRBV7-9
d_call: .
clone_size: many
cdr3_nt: TGTGCCAGCAGCTCCACTGTCGCTAGGGGCTACACCTTC
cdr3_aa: CASSSTVARGYTF

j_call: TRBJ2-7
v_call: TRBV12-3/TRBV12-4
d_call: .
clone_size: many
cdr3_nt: TGTGCCAGCAGTCCGCTCTCGAGCTCCTACGAGCAGTACTTC
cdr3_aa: CASSPLSSSYEQYF

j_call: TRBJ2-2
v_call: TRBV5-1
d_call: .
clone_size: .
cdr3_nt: TGCGCCAGCAGCATCGACCTACGATACACCGGGGAGCTGTTTTTT
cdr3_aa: CASSIDLRYTGELFF

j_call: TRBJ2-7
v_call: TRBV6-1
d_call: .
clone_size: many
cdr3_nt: TGTGCCAGCAGTGAAGAGTGGGGCGAGCAGTACTTC
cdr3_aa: CASSEEWGEQYF

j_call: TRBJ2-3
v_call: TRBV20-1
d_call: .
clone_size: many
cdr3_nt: TGCAGTGTTTCCACTCAGACCAGCACAGATACGCAGTATTTT
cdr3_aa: CSVSTQTSTDTQYF

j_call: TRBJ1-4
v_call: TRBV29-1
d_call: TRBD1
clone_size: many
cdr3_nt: TGCAGCGTTTCGGACAGGGCAACTAATGAAAAACTGTTTTTT
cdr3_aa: CSVSDRATNEKLFF

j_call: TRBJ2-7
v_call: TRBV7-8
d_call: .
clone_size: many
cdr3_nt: TGTGCCAGCAGCAAACGCAGGGTCACACTCTACGAGCAGTACTTC
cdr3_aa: CASSKRRVTLYEQYF

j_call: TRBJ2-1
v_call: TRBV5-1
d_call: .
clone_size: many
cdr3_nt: TGCGCCAGCTCCTCTTTGGGGGTCGCATTCAATGAGCAGTTCTTC
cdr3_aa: CASSSLGVAFNEQFF

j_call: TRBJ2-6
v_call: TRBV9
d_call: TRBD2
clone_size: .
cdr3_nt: TGTGCCAGCAGCGGCGGGGGAGGGGCCAACGTCCTGACTTTC
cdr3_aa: CASSGGGGANVLTF

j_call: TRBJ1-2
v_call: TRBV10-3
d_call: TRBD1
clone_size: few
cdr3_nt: TGTGCCATCCAGGACAGGGAGGGCTATGGCTACACCTTC
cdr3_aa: CAIQDREGYGYTF